The 10 T cell receptor beta chains in this list originate from one sample, sequenced in a study of primary melanoma T cells and metastatic recurrence. Only in-frame clones appear in the TCRdb table, and some are missing; sequencing was by immunoSEQ multiplex PCR. The profile shows 210 or so clones, under 85% of them singletons. Sequencing used melanoma tumor tissue. The receptors shown here come from a human donor with melanoma.

This chain connects TRBV19 to TRBJ1-2; D not resolved. Per the germline V gene, CDR1 is LNHDA and CDR2 is SQIVND (reference sequence). The CDR3 sequence is 12 residues long. The germline V and J ends were trimmed by 10 bases and 4 bases, with 13 bases remaining between them. CDR3 in amino acids: CATLTSGYGYTF. The CDR3 DNA sequence: TGTGCCACTCTAACCTCCGGCTATGGCTACACCTTC.

The chain uses TRBV28 and TRBJ2-7; D remains ambiguous. The V gene's germline CDR1 is MDHEN and CDR2 SYDVKM. Trimming removed 4 bases at V and 3 bases at J, with 7 bases between. The CDR3 consists of 12 residues. This chain's CDR3 is CASSSRSYEQYF. CDR3 coding DNA: TGTGCCAGCAGTTCCCGCAGCTACGAGCAGTACTTC. The whole variable domain, remainder taken from reference TRBV28 and TRBJ2-7, is DVKVTQSSRYLVKRTGEKVFLECVQDMDHENMFWYRQDPGLGLRLIYFSYDVKMKEKGDIPEGYSVSREKKERFSLILESASTNQTSMYLCASSSRSYEQYFGPGTRLTVT.

The chain is built from TRBV18 and TRBJ2-7, with D possibly TRBD1 on 6 matching bases. Germline lookup yields CDR1 KGHSH and CDR2 LQKENI. The length of the CDR3 is 12 residues. The V gene lost 6 bases and the J gene lost 5 bases, with 11 bases spanning the gap. The CDR3 reads CASSWTAHEQYF. The CDR3, as DNA: TGTGCCAGCTCGTGGACAGCCCACGAGCAGTACTTC.

A few counts support this clone. The gene calls are TRBV19 and TRBJ2-5, with a weak D call TRBD2 (6 bases). Germline CDR1 is LNHDA and CDR2 is SQIVND (reference sequence). Trimming removed 8 bases from V and 1 base from J, with 17 bases in between. The CDR3 consists of 15 residues. In nucleotides, the CDR3 is TGTGCCAGTCGTCGGTCAACGGGAGCCCAAGAGACCCAGTACTTC. As protein: CASRRSTGAQETQYF.

The V call is TRBV28, the J call TRBJ1-3; 9 bases match TRBD1. The CDR3 has 18 residues. V gave up 5 bases and J gave up 4 bases; unmatched junction bases: 15. The germline V gene has CDR1 MDHEN and CDR2 SYDVKM. The DNA of the CDR3 is TGTGCCAGCAGTCCCGGGACAGGGATTCAGCCGGCGGGAAACACCATATATTTT. This codes for CASSPGTGIQPAGNTIYF.

V usage is TRBV11-3 and J usage is TRBJ2-1; 7 bases map to TRBD2. The CDR3 extends over 17 amino acids. V shed 5 bases and J 1 base; nucleotides not matched to a gene: 11. Germline V gene lookup returns CDR1 SGHNT and CDR2 YENEEA. CDR3 protein: CASSPRGAGVSYNEQFF. For the CDR3, the DNA is TGTGCCAGCAGCCCCCGTGGGGCGGGAGTGTCCTACAATGAGCAGTTCTTC. The variable domain in full, with the rest retrieved from reference TRBV11-3 and TRBJ2-1, is EAGVVQSPRYKIIEKKQPVAFWCNPISGHNTLYWYLQNLGQGPELLIRYENEEAVDDSQLPKDRFSAERLKGVDSTLKIQPAELGDSAVYLCASSPRGAGVSYNEQFFGPGTRLTVL.

This rearrangement joins TRBV18 to TRBJ2-1; TRBD2 might be the D (6 bases). This CDR3 contains 12 residues. Germline V gene sequence: CDR1 KGHSH, CDR2 LQKENI. The germline V and J ends were trimmed by 3 bases and 9 bases, with 9 bases remaining between them. The CDR3 nucleotides are TGTGCCAGCTCACCGCGGAGGGGTGAGCAGTTCTTC. This sequence encodes CASSPRRGEQFF.

The chain links TRBV6-8 to TRBJ2-3, with 10 bases that match TRBD2. The germline V gene has CDR1 MNHGY and CDR2 SAAAGT. The J segment lost 4 bases and the V segment lost 0 bases, leaving 7 bases of the junction unmatched. The CDR3 length is 17 residues. CDR3 protein: CASSYSWASGRSDTQYF. CDR3 DNA sequence: TGTGCCAGCAGTTACTCGTGGGCTAGCGGGAGATCAGATACGCAGTATTTT.

This clone has only a few counts. The genes are TRBV14 and TRBJ2-5; TRBD1 matches 7 bases. Trimming removed 4 bases from V and 7 bases from J; junction bases left unmatched: 0. CDR3 length equals 11 residues. Per germline, CDR1 SGHDN and CDR2 FVKESK. The CDR3 nucleotides are TGTGCCAGCAGCCGACAGGGGACCCAGTACTTC. This encodes CASSRQGTQYF.

In its sample, this clone was seen once. The chain links TRBV19 to TRBJ1-5; D is uncertain. Germline-derived CDR1 and CDR2 are LNHDA and SQIVND (reference sequence). Deletions cut 7 bases from V and 0 bases from J, with 19 bases between. CDR3 length equals 17 residues. The CDR3 here is CASTPGAGRDSNQPQHF. The CDR3 DNA reads as TGTGCCAGTACCCCCGGCGCGGGCCGAGATAGCAATCAGCCCCAGCATTTT. Full variable domain (rest looked up from reference TRBV19 and TRBJ1-5): DGGITQSPKYLFRKEGQNVTLSCEQNLNHDAMYWYRQDPGQGLRLIYYSQIVNDFQKGDIAEGYSVSREKKESFPLTVTSAQKNPTAFYLCASTPGAGRDSNQPQHFGDGTRLSIL.